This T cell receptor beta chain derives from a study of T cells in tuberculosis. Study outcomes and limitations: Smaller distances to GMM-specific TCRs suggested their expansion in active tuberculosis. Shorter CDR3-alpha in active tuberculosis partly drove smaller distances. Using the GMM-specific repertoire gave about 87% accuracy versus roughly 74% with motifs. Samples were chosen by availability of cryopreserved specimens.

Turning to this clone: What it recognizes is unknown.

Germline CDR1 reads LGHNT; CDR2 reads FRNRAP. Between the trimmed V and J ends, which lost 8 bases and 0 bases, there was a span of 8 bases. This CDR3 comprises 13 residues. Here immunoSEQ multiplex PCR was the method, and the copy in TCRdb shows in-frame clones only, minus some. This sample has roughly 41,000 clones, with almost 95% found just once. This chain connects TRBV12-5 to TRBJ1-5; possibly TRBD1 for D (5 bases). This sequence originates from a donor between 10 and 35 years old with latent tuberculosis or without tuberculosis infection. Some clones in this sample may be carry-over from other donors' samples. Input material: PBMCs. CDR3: CASLGDSNQPQHF. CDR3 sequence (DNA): TGTGCTAGTTTAGGGGATAGCAATCAGCCCCAGCATTTT.